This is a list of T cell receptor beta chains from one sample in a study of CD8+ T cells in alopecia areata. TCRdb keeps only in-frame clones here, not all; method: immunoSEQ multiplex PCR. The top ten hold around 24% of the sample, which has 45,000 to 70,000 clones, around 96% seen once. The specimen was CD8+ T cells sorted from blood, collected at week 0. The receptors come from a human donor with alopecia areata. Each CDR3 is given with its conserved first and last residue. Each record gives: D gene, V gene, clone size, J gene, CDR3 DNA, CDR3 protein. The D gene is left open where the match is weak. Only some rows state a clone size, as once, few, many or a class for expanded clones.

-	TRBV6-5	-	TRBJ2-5	TGTGCCAGCAGTTCCTCGGGTGGGAAGACCCAGTACTTC	CASSSSGGKTQYF
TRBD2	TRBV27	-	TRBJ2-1	TGTGCCAGCCAACGGGGGGGCTTCGCCAATGAGCAGTTCTTC	CASQRGGFANEQFF
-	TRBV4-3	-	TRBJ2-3	TGCGCCAGCAGCCAGGTTCCCACAGATACGCAGTATTTT	CASSQVPTDTQYF
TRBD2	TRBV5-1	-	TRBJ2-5	TGCGCCAGCAGCTTGGGACTAGCGGGGGGAGAGACCCAGTACTTC	CASSLGLAGGETQYF
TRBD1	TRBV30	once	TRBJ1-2	TGTGCCTGGAGGACAGGGTCCCGTGGCTACACCTTC	CAWRTGSRGYTF
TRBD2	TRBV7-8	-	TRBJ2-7	TGTGCCAGCAGCTCGGGACTAGACTCCTACGAGCAGTACTTC	CASSSGLDSYEQYF
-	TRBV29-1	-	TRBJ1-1	TGCAGCGTAACAGGGTTCGGTACTGAAGCTTTCTTT	CSVTGFGTEAFF
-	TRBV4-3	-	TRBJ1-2	TGCGCCAGCAGCCAAGATCCGCAGGGCGTCTATGGCTACACCTTC	CASSQDPQGVYGYTF
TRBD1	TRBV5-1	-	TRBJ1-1	TGCGCCAGCAGCGAGGGACAGGCGAACACTGAAGCTTTCTTT	CASSEGQANTEAFF
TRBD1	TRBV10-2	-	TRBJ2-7	TGCGCCAGCAGCCCCTCACAGGGGTTATCCTACGAGCAGTACTTC	CASSPSQGLSYEQYF
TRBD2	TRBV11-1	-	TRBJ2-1	TGTGCCAGCAGTCCTAGCGGGGGCACCTACAATGAGCAGTTCTTC	CASSPSGGTYNEQFF
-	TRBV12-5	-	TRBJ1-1	TGTGCTAGTGGTTTGGTATTGGAGAACAGGGAGTTTGGCACTGAAGCTTTCTTT	CASGLVLENREFGTEAFF
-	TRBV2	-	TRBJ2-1	TGTGCCAGCAGCGGGGGCGGGTCCTACAATGAGCAGTTCTTC	CASSGGGSYNEQFF
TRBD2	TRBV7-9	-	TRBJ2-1	TGTGCCAGCAGTTTCCGGGAGGGGACCAACTACAATGAGCAGTTCTTC	CASSFREGTNYNEQFF
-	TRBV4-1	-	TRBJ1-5	TGCGCCAGCAGCCAACATCCATTTGCCACGACAGGCGCTAGCAATCAGCCCCAGCATTTT	CASSQHPFATTGASNQPQHF
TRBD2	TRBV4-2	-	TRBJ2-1	TGTGCCAGCAGCCAAGAAAGTCTAGCGGGGGGGGTTGAGCAGTTCTTC	CASSQESLAGGVEQFF
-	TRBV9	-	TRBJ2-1	TGTGCCAGCAGCGTAGGCACAGGTTACAATGAGCAGTTCTTC	CASSVGTGYNEQFF
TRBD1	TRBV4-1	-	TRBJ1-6	TGCGCCAGCAGCCAGGACAGGAATTCACCCCTCCACTTT	CASSQDRNSPLHF
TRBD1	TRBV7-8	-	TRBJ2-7	TGTGCCAGCAGCCTCAACTCCTGGGACAGCTGGATCGAGCAGTACTTC	CASSLNSWDSWIEQYF
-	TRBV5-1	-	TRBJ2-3	TGCGCCAGCAGCTTGGAACAGAGCACAGATACGCAGTATTTT	CASSLEQSTDTQYF
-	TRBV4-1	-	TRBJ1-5	TGCGCCAGCAGCCAAGAATGGGCCAGCAATCAGCCCCAGCATTTT	CASSQEWASNQPQHF
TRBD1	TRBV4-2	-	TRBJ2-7	TGTGCCAGCAGCCAGTACGACAGGGGGCTGTCCTACGAGCAGTACTTC	CASSQYDRGLSYEQYF
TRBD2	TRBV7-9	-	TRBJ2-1	TGTGCCAGCAGCGGCGGGACTAGCGGGGGGGATGACAATGAGCAGTTCTTC	CASSGGTSGGDDNEQFF
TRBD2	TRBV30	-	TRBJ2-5	TGTGCCTGGATTGGTCTAGCGGGCTCCACCGGCCGGGAGACCCAGTACTTC	CAWIGLAGSTGRETQYF
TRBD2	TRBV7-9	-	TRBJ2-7	TGTGCCAGCAGCCCGGGGGGCGGGGGGAGCTCCTACGAGCAGTACTTC	CASSPGGGGSSYEQYF
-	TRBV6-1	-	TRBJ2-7	TGTGCCAGCAGTGAAATAGCTTCTAGAGAGCAGTACTTC	CASSEIASREQYF
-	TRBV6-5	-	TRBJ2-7	TGTGCCAGCAGTTCCGGGACATCTCGCCACGAGCAGTACTTC	CASSSGTSRHEQYF
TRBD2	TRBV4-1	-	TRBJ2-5	TGCGCCAGCAGCCAAGGACTAGCGGGGGGACAACAAGAGACCCAGTACTTC	CASSQGLAGGQQETQYF
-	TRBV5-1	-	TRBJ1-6	TGCGCCAGCAGCACCGGAGCGGGGCTAGGGGCCCTCCACTTT	CASSTGAGLGALHF
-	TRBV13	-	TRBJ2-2	TGTGCCAGCAGCTTCCAGTCCTCCGGGGAGCTGTTTTTT	CASSFQSSGELFF
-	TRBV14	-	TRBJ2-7	TGTGCCAGCAGCCAAGTATGGGACGAGCAGTACTTC	CASSQVWDEQYF
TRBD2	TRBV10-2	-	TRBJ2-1	TGCGCCACCTACGGACTAGCGGGGCCCTACAATGAGCAGTTCTTC	CATYGLAGPYNEQFF
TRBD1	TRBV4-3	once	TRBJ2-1	TGCGCCAGCAGCCATGGACAGGGCTTCTACAATGAGCAGTTCTTC	CASSHGQGFYNEQFF
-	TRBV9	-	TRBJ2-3	TGTGCCAGCAGCGTAAGTAAAGATACGCAGTATTTT	CASSVSKDTQYF
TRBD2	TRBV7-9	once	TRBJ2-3	TGTGCCAGCAGCTTAGAGGTTAGCGGGCACGATACGCAGTATTTT	CASSLEVSGHDTQYF
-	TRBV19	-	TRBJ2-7	TGTGCCAGTAGTTCCGGCTCGAGCGAGCAGTACTTC	CASSSGSSEQYF
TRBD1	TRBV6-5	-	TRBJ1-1	TGTGCCAGCAGTTGGACAGGGACGAACACTGAAGCTTTCTTT	CASSWTGTNTEAFF
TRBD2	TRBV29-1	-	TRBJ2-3	TGCAGCGTTGAAGAGGGGCGGGGGGGCATCACAGATACGCAGTATTTT	CSVEEGRGGITDTQYF
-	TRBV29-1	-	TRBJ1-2	TGCAGCGCGCTCTCCACAGACTCCTATGGCTACACCTTC	CSALSTDSYGYTF
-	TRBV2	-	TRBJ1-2	TGTGCCAGCAGTTCCGCACGTCCCCTAGCTAACTATGGCTACACCTTC	CASSSARPLANYGYTF
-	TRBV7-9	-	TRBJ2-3	TGTGCCAGCAGCCCGCCTTTAGCGAAGGCAGATACGCAGTATTTT	CASSPPLAKADTQYF
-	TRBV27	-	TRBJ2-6	TGTGCCAGCAGTTTAACTGGGGCCAACGTCCTGACTTTC	CASSLTGANVLTF
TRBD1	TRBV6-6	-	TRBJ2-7	TGTGCCAGCAGTCAATACGCTCCGGACAGGGGGTACTTC	CASSQYAPDRGYF
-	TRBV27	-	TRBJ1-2	TGTGCCACCCGAGACCCCGCCAGGCGAGGGAATCAGCTTACTTATGGCTACACCTTC	CATRDPARRGNQLTYGYTF
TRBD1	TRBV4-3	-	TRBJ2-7	TGCGCCAGCAGCCAAGACGGACAGGGCTTGGGCGAGCAGTACTTC	CASSQDGQGLGEQYF
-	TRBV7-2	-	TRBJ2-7	TGTGCCAGCAGCGGGCGGCCCCGGGACGGCGATCACTACGAGCAGTACTTC	CASSGRPRDGDHYEQYF
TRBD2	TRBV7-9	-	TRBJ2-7	TGTGCCAGCAGCTTAGCTTCCGGGAGCGGGAGACCCTACGAGCAGTACTTC	CASSLASGSGRPYEQYF
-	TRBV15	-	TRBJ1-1	TGTGCCACCAGCACAAGGAACACTGAAGCTTTCTTT	CATSTRNTEAFF
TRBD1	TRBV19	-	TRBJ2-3	TGTGCCAGTAGTCGGGGACAGGGGCCTGGACATACGCAGTATTTT	CASSRGQGPGHTQYF
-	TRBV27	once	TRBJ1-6	TGTGCCAGCAGTTGGGGAACCAATTCACCCCTCCACTTT	CASSWGTNSPLHF
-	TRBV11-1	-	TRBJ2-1	TGTGCCAGCAGCCCTCTGGGACTTCACTCCTACAATGAGCAGTTCTTC	CASSPLGLHSYNEQFF
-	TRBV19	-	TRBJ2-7	TGTGCCAGTAGTATTGAGTACCAACTATCCCACGAGCAGTACTTC	CASSIEYQLSHEQYF